This paragraph reports one T cell receptor (beta chain). The entry originates in a study of T cell changes during pregnancy in multiple sclerosis. CDR1 and CDR2 (germline): MRHNA, SNTAGT. The length of the CDR3 is 16 residues. Trimming removed 5 bases from V and 3 bases from J; junction bases left unmatched: 6. The data were produced by immunoSEQ multiplex PCR, yet TCRdb's version contains in-frame clones alone and is incomplete. Of 85,000 to 130,000 clones in the sample, almost 95% were seen once. Sequenced material: peripheral blood, taken before pregnancy. The receptor was isolated from a female donor with multiple sclerosis, enrolled in a pregnancy study. J is TRBJ2-3 and V is TRBV6-4; 12 bases are a match to TRBD2. The CDR3 DNA reads as TGTGCCAGCAGTCCGCTAGCGGGAGGGCCAACAGATACGCAGTATTTT. Translating it yields CASSPLAGGPTDTQYF.